This T cell receptor beta chain was obtained from a study of CD8 T cell repertoires and HIV-1 epitope variants. Background on the study: Twenty-five autologous and known Gag and Nef epitope variant peptides each stimulated T cells separately.

Germline V lookup: CDR1 MNHNS, CDR2 SASEGT. With V trimmed by 4 bases and J by 4 bases, 10 bases remained unmatched. This CDR3 contains 17 residues. TCR beta CDR3 was sequenced at survey depth on immunoSEQ. The protocol was immunoSEQ multiplex PCR, while the TCRdb copy is restricted to in-frame clones and leaves out a portion. The repertoire holds 2,500 to 3,000 clones, approximately 69% seen once, with about 40% in the top ten. This clone was picked up one time. Its antigen remains unknown. The sequenced sample consisted of cultured CD8+ T cells derived from PBMCs. This sequence originates from a male donor with HIV. The chain combines TRBV6-1 with TRBJ1-4; 9 bases fit TRBD1. The CDR3 spells CASSAVGTGFNNEKLFF. Here the CDR3 DNA reads TGTGCCAGCAGTGCGGTGGGGACAGGGTTCAATAATGAAAAACTGTTTTTT.